A single sample gave rise to the 12 T cell receptor beta chains below, sequenced in a study of blood T cells in healthy people across ages. A J-beta primer mix and a sample-barcoded 5' primer were used in a second PCR of about 7 to 11 cycles. TCRdb independently ran MiXCR on the 5' RACE reads; one entry per CDR3 protein. Among about 570,000 distinct CDR3 sequences, 25% to 30% were seen once, and the ten largest hold less than 20%. The sample was blood. These receptor sequences come from a woman aged 70 to 79 in good health.

V usage is TRBV11-3 and J usage is TRBJ2-5; 11 bases match TRBD2. The closer fit of TRBJ2-1 to the DNA end suggests the J call may be wrong. This CDR3 has 16 amino acids. CDR1 is SGHNT, CDR2 YENEEA, per germline. CDR3 sequence: CASSWNSGGALNEQFF. The DNA for the CDR3 is TGTGCCAGCAGCTGGAATAGCGGGGGGGCTTTGAATGAGCAGTTCTTC.

The chain joins TRBV12-3 or TRBV12-4 to TRBJ2-5; D is possibly TRBD2 (5 bases). TRBJ2-7 explains the end of the DNA better; the J call may be wrong. This CDR3 is built from 16 residues. CDR3 nucleotide sequence: TGTGCCAGCACCCGCTTCTGGGGAGTCCCTCCCCACGAGCAGTACTTC. Residues: CASTRFWGVPPHEQYF.

This clonotype was observed a handful of times. The rearrangement links TRBV28 to TRBJ2-7, with 10 bases aligning to TRBD1. Germline loops: CDR1 MDHEN, CDR2 SYDVKM. The CDR3 is 15 residues long. V gave up 1 base and J gave up 5 bases; unmatched junction bases: 5. Here the CDR3 DNA reads TGTGCCAGCAGTTTATCGGGACAGGGGAGAAACGAGCAGTACTTC. It is translated as CASSLSGQGRNEQYF.

The chain is built from TRBV4-3 and TRBJ2-1; 7 bases align to TRBD1. The ends lost 3 bases at V and 10 bases at J; junction bases unmatched: 12. The CDR3 contains 15 residues. Germline values: CDR1 LGHNA, CDR2 YSLEER. The CDR3 region has the DNA TGCGCCAGCAGCCAGCCGGGACAGACCCTTTTGGAGCAGTTCTTC. Protein: CASSQPGQTLLEQFF.

CDR3 DNA sequence: TGTGCCAGCTCGCCCCAGGCTAATGAAAAACTGTTTTTT. Amino acid sequence: CASSPQANEKLFF. V and J are TRBV18 and TRBJ1-4; D unclear. The CDR3 length is 13 residues. V was clipped by 6 bases and J by 3 bases, with 8 bases between them. From germline, CDR1 is KGHSH and CDR2 LQKENI.

This rearrangement joins TRBV11-2 to TRBJ1-1; a weak D match, TRBD1 (5 bases). V lost 6 bases and J lost 5, with 19 bases in between. There are 15 residues in the CDR3. Germline CDR1 SGHAT, CDR2 FQNNGV. CDR3 DNA: TGTGCCAGCAGGGACATCTCGGGGGTGGAAACTGAAGCTTTCTTT. Translating it yields CASRDISGVETEAFF. The complete variable domain, with remaining parts taken from reference TRBV11-2 and TRBJ1-1, reads EAGVAQSPRYKIIEKRQSVAFWCNPISGHATLYWYQQILGQGPKLLIQFQNNGVVDDSQLPKDRFSAERLKGVDSTLKIQPAKLEDSAVYLCASRDISGVETEAFFGQGTRLTVV.

The chain has TRBV4-1 and TRBJ2-1, with 10 bases that match TRBD2. V trimming: 4 bases; J trimming: 3 bases; junction bases outside the gene matches: 12. Germline V lookup: CDR1 MGHRA, CDR2 YSYEKL. CDR3 length: 18 amino acids. The CDR3 DNA follows: TGCGCCAGCAGCCCTTCCGGACTAGCGGAGAAAGGCTACAATGAGCAGTTCTTC. This codes for CASSPSGLAEKGYNEQFF.

This clonotype has just a few counts. V is TRBV5-5 and J is TRBJ1-4, with a weak D call TRBD1 (5 bases). Trimming took 1 base from V and 8 from J, leaving 15 bases between them. The length of the CDR3 is 15 residues. Germline lookup yields CDR1 SGHKS and CDR2 YYEKEE (reference sequence). CDR3 coding DNA: TGTGCCAGCAGCTTGACTTACCAGGGAGGGGAAAAACTGTTTTTT. Its translation: CASSLTYQGGEKLFF. The complete variable domain, with remaining parts taken from reference TRBV5-5 and TRBJ1-4, reads DAGVTQSPTHLIKTRGQQVTLRCSPISGHKSVSWYQQVLGQGPQFIFQYYEKEERGRGNFPDRFSARQFPNYSSELNVNALLLGDSALYLCASSLTYQGGEKLFFGSGTQLSVL.

This clonotype turned up a few times. This chain links TRBV5-1 with TRBJ2-7; possible D gene TRBD2, 5 bases. CDR3 length equals 14 residues. V gave up 4 bases and J gave up 2 bases, with 13 bases separating them. The germline CDR1 and CDR2 sequences are SGHRS and YFSETQ. The CDR3 DNA reads TGCGCCAGCAGCCCTCGGACTGACACCTACGAGCAGTACTTC. It encodes CASSPRTDTYEQYF.

The chain employs TRBV18 and TRBJ2-5; D is unclear. The germline gives CDR1 KGHSH, CDR2 LQKENI. V shed 2 bases and J shed 2 bases, with 6 bases lying between them. The CDR3 runs 13 residues. CDR3 amino acids: CASSPNKQETQYF. The CDR3 DNA is TGTGCCAGCTCACCAAATAAGCAAGAGACCCAGTACTTC. The variable domain in full, with the rest retrieved from reference TRBV18 and TRBJ2-5, is NAGVMQNPRHLVRRRGQEARLRCSPMKGHSHVYWYRQLPEEGLKFMVYLQKENIIDESGMPKERFSAEFPKEGPSILRIQQVVRGDSAAYFCASSPNKQETQYFGPGTRLLVL.

The chain employs TRBV6-5 and TRBJ1-4, with TRBD1 as a possible D gene (5 bases). This CDR3 contains 15 residues. Germline V lookup: CDR1 MNHEY, CDR2 SVGAGI. Trimming took 6 bases from V and 8 from J, leaving 19 bases between them. This CDR3 reads CASRPWEAGDEKLFF. The DNA of the CDR3 is TGTGCCAGCAGGCCCTGGGAGGCGGGGGACGAAAAACTGTTTTTT.

The genes are TRBV4-1 and TRBJ2-5; D unclear. The germline CDR1 and CDR2 sequences are MGHRA and YSYEKL. The CDR3 consists of 14 residues. V was pared by 1 base and J by 4 bases, with 10 bases between. CDR3 sequence reads: CASSQGGSLETQYF. In DNA, the CDR3 is TGCGCCAGCAGCCAAGGCGGCAGCTTAGAGACCCAGTACTTC.